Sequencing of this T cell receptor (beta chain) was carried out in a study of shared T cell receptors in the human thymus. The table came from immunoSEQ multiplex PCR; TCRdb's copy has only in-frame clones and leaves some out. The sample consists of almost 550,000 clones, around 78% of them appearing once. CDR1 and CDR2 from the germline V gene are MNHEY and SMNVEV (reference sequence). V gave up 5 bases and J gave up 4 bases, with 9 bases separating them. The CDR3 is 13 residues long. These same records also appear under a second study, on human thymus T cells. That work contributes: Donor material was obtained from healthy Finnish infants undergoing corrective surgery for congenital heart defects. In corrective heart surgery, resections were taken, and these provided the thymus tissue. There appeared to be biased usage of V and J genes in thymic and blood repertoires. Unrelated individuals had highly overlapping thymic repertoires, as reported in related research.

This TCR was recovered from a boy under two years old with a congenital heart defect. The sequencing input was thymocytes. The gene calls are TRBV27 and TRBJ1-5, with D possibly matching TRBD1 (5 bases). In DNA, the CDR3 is TGTGCCAGCAGTCATCGACAGAATCAGCCCCAGCATTTT. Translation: CASSHRQNQPQHF.